What follows is one T cell receptor beta chain and its context. Its antigen is currently not known. Base qualities are not recorded, but no much larger clone differs from it by a single base. Donors formed part of the validation cohort, which comprised over a hundred subjects and was distinct from the first cohort of under 800 subjects. Library creation used the immunoSEQ multiplex PCR assay. The original methods were these. To diagnose cytomegalovirus status from the catalog of TCR beta chain sequences, a statistical classification framework was built. This is the immuneACCESS table as TCRdb keeps it, with only in-frame sequences that have V and J called. A part of the clones is gone; compared with another copy, unresolved V genes explain less than half, and the rest is unexplained. D and trimming were read from the DNA, whereas the V and J calls and clone size are those reported in that table. The sample table holds more than 150,000 clones, of which more than 75% were seen once. The ten largest clonotypes hold 2.5% to 3% of the sample.

These data are taken from a study of cytomegalovirus exposure and HLA in healthy donors (dated by TCRdb to about 2017). Context from the whole study: According to a later analysis, the 120 or so validation repertoires were produced on the same platform as the roughly 720 repertoires of the first cohort. The study aimed to test whether cataloging public T cell receptors could reveal signatures of past pathogen exposure. Besides the first cohort of around 670 subjects, a separate validation cohort made up of roughly 120 different subjects was used. High-throughput TCR immunosequencing, statistical association of individual TCRs with disease status, and machine learning were combined to predict cytomegalovirus infection status. Overall study outcomes, separate from this receptor: The classifier was reported to diagnose cytomegalovirus status with high specificity and sensitivity in both the original cohort and the validation cohort. Across donors, most TCR sequences were observed very rarely, whereas some public TCRs were present in many individuals. The validation cohort had no HLA typing available for a later analysis, so co-occurrence within that cohort was assessed over all 120 or so repertoires. A few of the identified cytomegalovirus-associated TCR beta chains were confirmed in vitro to be specific for cytomegalovirus antigens. The study listed 164 TCR beta chains as associated with cytomegalovirus. Subsequent analysis determined that TCRs grouped into clusters in the first cohort also showed a tendency toward co-occurrence across the approximately 110 validation repertoires, and 90% to 95% of cluster scores exceeded 0. According to the authors, the approach could potentially be generalized to other disease states and immunological phenotypes.

Inclusive of the bounding cysteine and phenylalanine, the CDR3 is 16 residues long. The only DNA kept is the CDR3, 48 bases in frame from the first base. V is shortened by 2 bases, J by 0 bases, and the region joining them spans 13 bases. The germline V gene gives CDR1 as MNHEY and CDR2 as SVGAGI. The TCR sequence derives from a young man in good health and CMV-seronegative. The receptor chain draws on TRBV6-5 and TRBJ2-5; there is no confident call for the D gene. The sequenced sample was PBMCs. The DNA sequence reads TGTGCCAGCAGTTACAGCTATTACTTGTACCAAGAGACCCAGTACTTC. It translates as CASSYSYYLYQETQYF.